This T cell receptor (beta chain) stems from a study of blood T cell repertoires in COVID-19. Methods used by the authors: Counts of nucleated cells, estimated from reference gene primer amplification, were obtained. Assay: immunoSEQ multiplex PCR; the TCRdb copy retains only in-frame clones and omits some. V, J and clone size are those of that table, while D and trimming were read from the DNA. This table holds 310,000 or so clones, around 86% found once. The sample was peripheral blood. The receptor was derived from a man aged 45-65 years with active or convalescent COVID-19.

This CDR3 is CASSQGIGTGQNIQYF. CDR3 nucleotides: TGCGCCAGCAGCCAAGGAATTGGGACAGGGCAAAACATTCAGTACTTC. This chain connects TRBV4-3 to TRBJ2-4; 9 bases agree with TRBD1. The V and J ends lost 1 base and 5 bases, in that order; junction bases with no gene match: 6. Germline lookup yields CDR1 LGHNA and CDR2 YSLEER. The CDR3 covers 16 residues.